This TCR beta chain was captured in a study of blood T cell repertoires in COVID-19. Study as a whole: The study drew acute and convalescent COVID-19 samples from the United States, Italy and Spain. Sources were T cells, B-cell-depleted T cells, or PBMCs; the material itself was cDNA or gDNA.

This clone was recorded only once. Original data processing: Reference gene primer amplification gave nucleated cell count estimates. Repertoires were generated with immunoSEQ multiplex PCR, while TCRdb's copy carries only in-frame clones and drops some. Clone size and V and J calls were adopted from that table, with D and trimming inferred from the DNA. The sample includes more than 15,000 clones, around 82% seen only once; the top ten take less than 25%. Trimming took 5 bases from V and 8 from J; bases not matched to a gene: 7. Per germline, CDR1 SGHRS and CDR2 YFSETQ. The CDR3 covers 15 residues. Sequences were obtained from peripheral blood. This TCR was sampled from an elderly man with active COVID-19. V is TRBV5-1 and J is TRBJ2-1; 13 positions agree with TRBD2. CDR3 bases: TGCGCCAGCAGATACGGACTAGCGGGAGACCATGAGCAGTTCTTC. Its protein product is CASRYGLAGDHEQFF.